The rows below give T cell receptor beta chains drawn from one sample of a study of control samples from healthy donors and cancer patients. The repertoire was sequenced with immunoSEQ multiplex PCR; TCRdb's copy has only in-frame clones and lacks some. The sample includes around 110,000 clones, 85% to 90% seen only once; the top ten take 2% to 2.5%. The source material was blood. The receptors originated from a woman in her seventies in good health. Each CDR3 is given with its conserved first and last residue. The D gene is left open where the match is weak. Size tells how often a clone was seen (once, few, many) or the class of an expanded clone, and some rows leave it out.

D gene	V gene	J gene	clone size	CDR3 protein	CDR3 DNA
-	TRBV4-1	TRBJ1-3	-	CASSLWLGRGNTIYF	TGCGCCAGCAGCCTCTGGTTGGGGCGCGGAAACACCATATATTTT
-	TRBV25-1	TRBJ2-2	-	CASIGRTGELFF	TGTGCCAGCATCGGCAGAACCGGGGAGCTGTTTTTT
-	TRBV19	TRBJ1-2	-	CASSMPGRIPYGYTF	TGTGCCAGTAGTATGCCCGGAAGGATCCCCTATGGCTACACCTTC
-	TRBV2	TRBJ1-2	-	CASSLQGSGYGYTF	TGTGCCAGCAGTTTACAGGGTTCGGGCTATGGCTACACCTTC
TRBD1	TRBV3-1/TRBV3-2	TRBJ2-5	-	CASSHGQGQETQYF	TGTGCCAGCAGCCACGGACAGGGGCAAGAGACCCAGTACTTC
-	TRBV4-1	TRBJ2-7	-	CASSQDLRLYEQYF	TGCGCCAGCAGCCAAGATCTTCGACTCTACGAGCAGTACTTC
-	TRBV7-3	TRBJ1-1	-	CASSSQPNTEAFF	TGTGCCAGCAGTTCCCAGCCGAACACTGAAGCTTTCTTT
-	TRBV11-1	TRBJ1-1	-	CASSLGRGTEAFF	TGTGCCAGCAGCTTAGGCAGGGGCACTGAAGCTTTCTTT
TRBD1	TRBV6-1	TRBJ1-5	-	CASSEGRQGGNQPQHF	TGTGCCAGCAGTGAAGGGCGGCAGGGGGGGAATCAGCCCCAGCATTTT
TRBD2	TRBV4-1	TRBJ2-3	few	CASSQVESGGSTDTQYF	TGCGCCAGCAGCCAAGTTGAGAGCGGGGGGTCCACAGATACGCAGTATTTT
TRBD1	TRBV5-1	TRBJ2-1	-	CASSWTGDGNEQFF	TGCGCCAGCAGCTGGACAGGGGATGGGAATGAGCAGTTCTTC
-	TRBV5-1	TRBJ2-5	few	CASAAPGAGETQYF	TGCGCCAGCGCCGCTCCCGGGGCAGGGGAGACCCAGTACTTC
-	TRBV6-2/TRBV6-3	TRBJ2-1	-	CASSYMAPNEQFF	TGTGCCAGCAGTTACATGGCTCCAAATGAGCAGTTCTTC
TRBD2	TRBV6-6	TRBJ2-5	-	CASSYGGGRETQYF	TGTGCCAGCAGTTACGGCGGGGGGCGGGAGACCCAGTACTTC
-	TRBV16	TRBJ2-3	-	CASSPDTDTQYF	TGTGCCAGCAGCCCTGACACAGATACGCAGTATTTT
-	TRBV12-3/TRBV12-4	TRBJ2-5	-	CASSSASQETQYF	TGTGCCAGCAGTTCGGCTAGCCAAGAGACCCAGTACTTC
-	TRBV5-1	TRBJ1-1	-	CASSLMAGSEAFF	TGCGCCAGCAGCTTGATGGCAGGGAGTGAAGCTTTCTTT